This T cell receptor (beta chain) was sequenced for a study of metastatic and nonmetastatic thyroid tumors (dated by TCRdb to between 2020 and 2021). With regard to the full study: For patients with malignant and with benign thyroid disease, the researchers compared repertoires between peripheral blood samples and tumor or nodule tissue samples.

The study at large found these results: TCR beta diversity was reported as significantly higher in malignant tumors than in benign nodules, in both blood and tumor samples.

Libraries were made using PCR. For sequencing, an Illumina HiSeq 4000 was employed. The TCR beta-chain CDR3 region of each patient was profiled by high-throughput sequencing. Concerning the study's data processing: A classifier to discriminate distant-metastatic papillary thyroid cancer patients was built from CDR3 differences across clinicopathological groups. The Shannon index was used to assess repertoire diversity, and the Morisita-Horn index was used to assess tumor-blood repertoire similarity. TCRdb ran its own pipeline on the public reads, namely fastp trimming at Q25 and MiXCR clone calling, and kept in-frame beta chains. Clone size and V and J calls follow TCRdb, not the original study. Here the sample has about 20,000 clones; about 11% occur a single time. 7.6% of the sample is held by the ten biggest clonotypes. No treatment had been received by any patient before thyroid surgery. Using T-cell receptor beta sequencing, the researchers looked back retrospectively at clinical samples from patients, gathered between about 2012 and 2019.

A remark on this clone: Its antigen has not been determined. No base quality values were provided; no much bigger clone lies one nucleotide off.

Inclusive of the bounding cysteine and phenylalanine, the CDR3 is 12 residues long. The DNA shown is the 36-base CDR3, in frame from base 1. From a lookup of the germline V gene (reference sequence), CDR1 and CDR2 are DFQATT and SNEGSKA. In this chain, TRBV20-1 is recombined with TRBJ1-2; a weak D assignment points to TRBD1 (5 bases agree). This sequence was found in a female donor with papillary thyroid cancer or a benign thyroid nodule (not recorded which). Some clones in this sample may be carry-over from other donors' samples. Sequenced material: blood. The CDR3 reads as follows: CTLRTRDYGYTF. The DNA reads as follows: TGCACCTTGAGGACAAGAGACTATGGCTACACCTTC.